A selection of T cell receptor beta chains follows, all from one sample in a study of T-cell reconstitution after alpha-beta-depleted transplantation in children. Each CDR3 protein is one row after TCRdb ran MiXCR on the PCR reads. The repertoire holds 330,000 or so distinct CDR3 sequences, with around 7.1% as singletons. The sample was peripheral blood, taken 360 days after TCRalphabeta/CD19-depleted stem cell transplant. These receptors came from a female patient under 10 years old who had a stem cell transplant for Fanconi anemia, so the T cells may come from the graft donor. Both conserved end residues are part of each CDR3. The order of the fields is J gene, CDR3 length, D gene, V gene, CDR3 protein. D genes are given only for firm matches.

j_call: TRBJ1-2; cdr3_length: 12; d_call: -; v_call: TRBV29-1; cdr3_aa: CSVDGQNYGYTF
j_call: TRBJ1-2; cdr3_length: 11; d_call: -; v_call: TRBV6-1; cdr3_aa: CASRRTVGYTF
j_call: TRBJ2-3; cdr3_length: 16; d_call: TRBD2; v_call: TRBV4-1; cdr3_aa: CASSQDRTSGEDTQYF
j_call: TRBJ2-5; cdr3_length: 16; d_call: -; v_call: TRBV28; cdr3_aa: CASSPPFVGGAETQYF
j_call: TRBJ2-1; cdr3_length: 12; d_call: -; v_call: TRBV29-1; cdr3_aa: CSVGTAGHEQFF
j_call: TRBJ2-3; cdr3_length: 14; d_call: TRBD1; v_call: TRBV6-1; cdr3_aa: CASMDRGVTDTQYF
j_call: TRBJ1-5; cdr3_length: 14; d_call: TRBD1; v_call: TRBV28; cdr3_aa: CASSIGQGHQPQHF
j_call: TRBJ2-1; cdr3_length: 16; d_call: TRBD1; v_call: TRBV28; cdr3_aa: CATLSPGQGARNEQFF
j_call: TRBJ1-1; cdr3_length: 18; d_call: -; v_call: TRBV5-6; cdr3_aa: CASSLVYQQKEMNTEAFF
j_call: TRBJ2-6; cdr3_length: 15; d_call: -; v_call: TRBV28; cdr3_aa: CASRTPNSGANVLTF
j_call: TRBJ1-2; cdr3_length: 11; d_call: -; v_call: TRBV20-1; cdr3_aa: CSARDRYGYTF
j_call: TRBJ2-7; cdr3_length: 12; d_call: TRBD1; v_call: TRBV5-1; cdr3_aa: CASSRTGSQQYF
j_call: TRBJ1-1; cdr3_length: 10; d_call: TRBD1; v_call: TRBV20-1; cdr3_aa: CSATGGRAFF
j_call: TRBJ1-1; cdr3_length: 14; d_call: -; v_call: TRBV5-1; cdr3_aa: CASSEPGKNTEAFF
j_call: TRBJ1-2; cdr3_length: 15; d_call: -; v_call: TRBV5-1; cdr3_aa: CASRDSTGLSYGYTF
j_call: TRBJ2-5; cdr3_length: 18; d_call: -; v_call: TRBV21-1; cdr3_aa: CASSKGGSQGRSQETQYF
j_call: TRBJ2-5; cdr3_length: 16; d_call: TRBD2; v_call: TRBV9; cdr3_aa: CASSRGTSGSWETQYF
j_call: TRBJ2-1; cdr3_length: 15; d_call: TRBD2; v_call: TRBV7-2; cdr3_aa: CASRSMGLAGNEQFF
j_call: TRBJ2-7; cdr3_length: 14; d_call: -; v_call: TRBV7-9; cdr3_aa: CASSHAGTSYEQYF
j_call: TRBJ2-7; cdr3_length: 14; d_call: TRBD1; v_call: TRBV11-2; cdr3_aa: CASSWDRVKVEQYF
j_call: TRBJ1-1; cdr3_length: 14; d_call: -; v_call: TRBV4-2; cdr3_aa: CASSQGQTNTEAFF
j_call: TRBJ2-1; cdr3_length: 17; d_call: TRBD2; v_call: TRBV7-8; cdr3_aa: CASSLVAGGVSYNEQFF
j_call: TRBJ2-7; cdr3_length: 15; d_call: TRBD1; v_call: TRBV7-2; cdr3_aa: CASSGGQGNPYEQYF
j_call: TRBJ2-2; cdr3_length: 14; d_call: -; v_call: TRBV7-2; cdr3_aa: CASSLGRGFGELFF
j_call: TRBJ2-1; cdr3_length: 15; d_call: TRBD2; v_call: TRBV7-2; cdr3_aa: CASSQRGNSYNEQFF
j_call: TRBJ1-1; cdr3_length: 12; d_call: -; v_call: TRBV29-1; cdr3_aa: CSGLGRNTEAFF
j_call: TRBJ2-3; cdr3_length: 15; d_call: -; v_call: TRBV7-9; cdr3_aa: CASSLTGPGTDTQYF
j_call: TRBJ2-5; cdr3_length: 17; d_call: -; v_call: TRBV14; cdr3_aa: CASSPWKGLGLTETQYF
j_call: TRBJ2-3; cdr3_length: 15; d_call: TRBD1; v_call: TRBV6-6; cdr3_aa: CASRKQGARTDTQYF
j_call: TRBJ1-5; cdr3_length: 15; d_call: -; v_call: TRBV7-2; cdr3_aa: CASSLEGATNQPQHF
j_call: TRBJ2-3; cdr3_length: 18; d_call: TRBD1; v_call: TRBV11-2; cdr3_aa: CASSYDRVAEWGTDTQYF
j_call: TRBJ1-6; cdr3_length: 15; d_call: TRBD1; v_call: TRBV28; cdr3_aa: CASSSGGEGDSPLHF
j_call: TRBJ1-1; cdr3_length: 14; d_call: -; v_call: TRBV7-9; cdr3_aa: CASSHGTMNTEAFF
j_call: TRBJ1-2; cdr3_length: 13; d_call: TRBD1; v_call: TRBV2; cdr3_aa: CARWDRTNYGYTF
j_call: TRBJ1-1; cdr3_length: 15; d_call: -; v_call: TRBV21-1; cdr3_aa: CASSKEPRENTEAFF
j_call: TRBJ1-1; cdr3_length: 16; d_call: -; v_call: TRBV6-1; cdr3_aa: CASSPVAALLNTEAFF
j_call: TRBJ1-5; cdr3_length: 15; d_call: TRBD1; v_call: TRBV20-1; cdr3_aa: CSADREPYSNQPQHF
j_call: TRBJ2-1; cdr3_length: 16; d_call: TRBD2; v_call: TRBV5-1; cdr3_aa: CASSAGGGTSYNEQFF
j_call: TRBJ2-7; cdr3_length: 15; d_call: TRBD2; v_call: TRBV5-1; cdr3_aa: CASSFGGLAVDEQYF
j_call: TRBJ1-6; cdr3_length: 17; d_call: -; v_call: TRBV20-1; cdr3_aa: CSARDQGVSSYNSPLHF
j_call: TRBJ2-3; cdr3_length: 18; d_call: -; v_call: TRBV20-1; cdr3_aa: CSARLSWGGALSTDTQYF
j_call: TRBJ1-2; cdr3_length: 13; d_call: -; v_call: TRBV29-1; cdr3_aa: CSVAGIDNYGYTF
j_call: TRBJ2-5; cdr3_length: 13; d_call: -; v_call: TRBV20-1; cdr3_aa: CSASRDFQETQYF
j_call: TRBJ1-5; cdr3_length: 15; d_call: -; v_call: TRBV12-3/TRBV12-4; cdr3_aa: CASSPTAGGNQPQHF
j_call: TRBJ1-2; cdr3_length: 16; d_call: -; v_call: TRBV5-6; cdr3_aa: CASSLMSGSANYGYTF
j_call: TRBJ2-1; cdr3_length: 17; d_call: TRBD2; v_call: TRBV7-2; cdr3_aa: CASSFSGEYSSYNEQFF
j_call: TRBJ1-6; cdr3_length: 17; d_call: -; v_call: TRBV4-1; cdr3_aa: CASSQGGGVMNDSPLHF
j_call: TRBJ2-1; cdr3_length: 17; d_call: TRBD2; v_call: TRBV20-1; cdr3_aa: CSARIASGGDGYNEQFF
j_call: TRBJ2-6; cdr3_length: 15; d_call: -; v_call: TRBV27; cdr3_aa: CASSFRLPGANVLTF
j_call: TRBJ2-3; cdr3_length: 15; d_call: TRBD2; v_call: TRBV9; cdr3_aa: CASSVTSGSTDTQYF
j_call: TRBJ2-2; cdr3_length: 13; d_call: -; v_call: TRBV28; cdr3_aa: CASTERNTGELFF
j_call: TRBJ2-5; cdr3_length: 15; d_call: TRBD1; v_call: TRBV10-3; cdr3_aa: CAIRGTGTGKETQYF
j_call: TRBJ1-2; cdr3_length: 15; d_call: -; v_call: TRBV12-3/TRBV12-4; cdr3_aa: CASSKIPLGSYGYTF
j_call: TRBJ2-5; cdr3_length: 16; d_call: -; v_call: TRBV10-3; cdr3_aa: CAISPDLVGGKETQYF